The TCR beta chain under discussion was sequenced for a study of blood T cell repertoires in COVID-19. For the study at large: Acute-phase and convalescent COVID-19 samples originated in the United States, Italy and Spain. Sources were T cells, B-cell-depleted T cells, or PBMCs; the material itself was cDNA or gDNA.

Per the original data handling: Amplified reference gene primers provided the basis for estimating nucleated cell counts. The assay was immunoSEQ multiplex PCR, and TCRdb's table has in-frame clones only and misses some. The V and J calls and clone size were taken over from that table, and D and trimming were inferred from the DNA. This sample has about 46,000 clones; over 75% occur once, and the top ten carry 15% to 18%. This CDR3 contains 14 residues. V lost 4 bases and J 5 bases, leaving 14 bases between the germline ends. Germline assignment: CDR1 LNHDA and CDR2 SQIVND (reference sequence). J is TRBJ1-1 and V is TRBV19; possibly TRBD1 for D (6 bases). The material sequenced was peripheral blood. The receptor's source is a human donor in a cohort sampled during active COVID-19. The donor label of this sample is uncertain. This chain's CDR3 is CASSRAGEWTEAFF. In DNA, the CDR3 is TGTGCCAGTAGTAGGGCAGGGGAGTGGACTGAAGCTTTCTTT.